This T cell receptor beta chain was obtained from a study of post-analysis software for immune sequencing data. The overall study: Patients had relapsing-remitting, secondary progressive or progressive-relapsing multiple sclerosis; some lacked subtype.

Turning to this clonotype: The antigen is unknown.

Study observations and caveats: Comparison of patients with controls showed four or five TRBV segments more frequent in patients, TRBV5-6, TRBV5-1 and TRBV20-1 among them.

Built from TCR beta cDNA, the libraries had unique molecular identifiers in them. TCRdb re-called the PCR reads with MiXCR, one entry per CDR3 protein. The sample yields hundreds of thousands of distinct CDR3 sequences, 25% to 30% seen once. Germline V gives CDR1 SGHKS, CDR2 YYEKEE (reference sequence). Trimming took 4 bases from V and 10 from J; bases not matched to a gene: 13. The CDR3 is 15 amino acids. Sequencing used blood. The rearrangement joins TRBV5-5 to TRBJ2-1; TRBD1 agrees at 8 bases. The sequence was obtained from a girl aged 5 to 17 with multiple sclerosis. The CDR3 DNA reads TGTGCCAGCAGCGAAACCCGGGACAGGTCCTACGAGCAGTTCTTC. Translation: CASSETRDRSYEQFF.